These 9 T cell receptor beta chains were sequenced from one sample in a study of Graves' ophthalmopathy and Graves' hyperthyroidism. Amplification targeted the TCR beta CDR3 regions, with RNA transcripts as the source material. Scientists carried out first-round RT-PCR using HTBI primers and then a second-round multiplex PCR. TCRdb re-called the multiplex PCR reads with MiXCR, one entry per CDR3 protein. Among 600,000 to 950,000 distinct CDR3 sequences listed, roughly 40% were seen once. The sequenced sample was peripheral blood. The receptors were sampled from an adult man with Graves' ophthalmopathy.

This clonotype was counted between two and nine times. This rearrangement joins TRBV9 to TRBJ2-7; 11 positions match TRBD2. The CDR3 consists of 16 residues. Germline trimming cut 7 bases from V and 6 bases from J; bases unmatched to any gene: 15. Germline V CDR1 and CDR2: SGDLS, YYNGEE. Here the CDR3 reads CASATSGIQFRLEQYF. The CDR3 bases are TGTGCCAGCGCGACTAGCGGGATTCAATTTAGGCTCGAGCAGTACTTC.

This clonotype appeared a few times. The chain is built from TRBV9 and TRBJ2-2; D not certain. The CDR3 has 15 amino acids. The germline V gene encodes CDR1 SGDLS and CDR2 YYNGEE. Trimming took 4 bases from V and 3 from J, leaving 13 bases between them. CDR3 in DNA: TGTGCCAGCAGCCCCGGCCCCGGAGACACCGGGGAGCTGTTTTTT. Protein: CASSPGPGDTGELFF. The full variable domain, completed using reference TRBV9 and TRBJ2-2, is DSGVTQTPKHLITATGQRVTLRCSPRSGDLSVYWYQQSLDQGLQFLIQYYNGEERAKGNILERFSAQQFPDLHSELNLSSLELGDSALYFCASSPGPGDTGELFFGEGSRLTVL.

There are a few counts of this clonotype. CDR3 region: CASGSGQGEETQYF. The DNA for the CDR3 is TGTGCTAGTGGTTCTGGACAGGGGGAAGAGACCCAGTACTTC. This rearrangement joins TRBV12-5 to TRBJ2-5; 10 nucleotides agree with TRBD1. Germline V lookup: CDR1 LGHNT, CDR2 FRNRAP. This CDR3 is built from 14 residues. V lost 4 bases to trimming and J lost 3 bases; unmatched junction nucleotides: 2. Full variable domain (rest looked up from reference TRBV12-5 and TRBJ2-5): DARVTQTPRHKVTEMGQEVTMRCQPILGHNTVFWYRQTMMQGLELLAYFRNRAPLDDSGMPKDRFSAEMPDATLATLKIQPSEPRDSAVYFCASGSGQGEETQYFGPGTRLLVL.

The chain uses TRBV25-1 and TRBJ2-2, with D perhaps matching TRBD1 (5 bases). The germline V gene has CDR1 MGHDK and CDR2 SYGVNS. Deletions cut 4 bases from V and 3 bases from J, with 12 bases between. The CDR3 length is 15 residues. DNA of the CDR3: TGTGCCAGCAGTGCTCGGACATCCTACACCGGGGAGCTGTTTTTT. Translating gives CASSARTSYTGELFF.

The sample holds many counts of this clonotype. V usage is TRBV25-1 and J usage is TRBJ2-7; perhaps TRBD2 as D (6 bases). The V gene's germline CDR1 is MGHDK and CDR2 SYGVNS. There are 15 residues in the CDR3. V was pared by 4 bases and J by 1 base, with 14 bases between. CDR3 coding DNA: TGTGCCAGCAGTGCCGGGGGAACAGGATCCTACGAGCAGTACTTC. It codes for CASSAGGTGSYEQYF.

Details on this clonotype: Given the absence of the conserved phenylalanine or tryptophan at the CDR3 end, a read error is likely. The chain is built from TRBV25-1 and TRBJ1-2; no reliable D call. Germline V gene data show CDR1 as MGHDK and CDR2 as SYGVNS. Trimming took 6 bases from V and 8 from J, leaving 16 bases between them. This CDR3 has 13 amino acids. The CDR3 loop reads CASSPAGDGGYTS. In DNA, the CDR3 is TGTGCCAGCAGCCCCGCCGGGGATGGGGGCTACACCTCC.

The chain combines TRBV19 with TRBJ2-5; TRBD1 or TRBD2 may be the D gene (6 bases each). V lost 1 base, J lost 4 bases, and 10 bases lay in between. There are 14 residues in the CDR3. Germline V gives CDR1 LNHDA, CDR2 SQIVND (reference sequence). The CDR3: CASSIGGARETQYF. CDR3 nucleotide sequence: TGTGCCAGTAGTATAGGGGGGGCGCGAGAGACCCAGTACTTC.

This clonotype occurred many times. This chain links TRBV15 with TRBJ2-7; D unresolved. From germline, CDR1 is LNHNV and CDR2 YYDKDF (reference sequence). The CDR3 extends over 13 amino acids. Trimming pared 0 bases from V and 5 bases from J, leaving 8 bases between. This CDR3 reads CATSRDPPNEQYF. Here the CDR3 DNA reads TGTGCCACCAGCAGAGACCCCCCCAACGAGCAGTACTTC.

The chain has TRBV29-1 and TRBJ2-5, with TRBD1 matching 7 bases. This CDR3 comprises 12 residues. The V and J ends lost 8 bases and 0 bases, in that order; junction bases with no gene match: 3. The V gene's germline CDR1 is SQVTM and CDR2 ANQGSEA. CDR3 DNA sequence: TGCAGCTTAGGGACAGACCAAGAGACCCAGTACTTC. Its protein product is CSLGTDQETQYF.